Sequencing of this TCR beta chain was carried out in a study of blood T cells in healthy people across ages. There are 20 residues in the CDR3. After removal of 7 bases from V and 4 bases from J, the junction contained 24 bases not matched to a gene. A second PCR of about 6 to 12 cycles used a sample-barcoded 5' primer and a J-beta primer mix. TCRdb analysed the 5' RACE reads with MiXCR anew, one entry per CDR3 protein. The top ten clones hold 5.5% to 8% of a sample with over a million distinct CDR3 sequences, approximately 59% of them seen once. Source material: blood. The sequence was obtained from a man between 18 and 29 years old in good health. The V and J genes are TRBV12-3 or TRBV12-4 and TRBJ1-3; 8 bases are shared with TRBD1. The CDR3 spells CASTLTRDRTILTEGNTIYF. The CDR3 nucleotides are TGTGCCAGCACCTTAACCCGGGACAGGACCATACTGACTGAAGGAAACACCATATATTTT.